Presented here are 25 T cell receptor beta chains from one specimen sequenced in a study of blood T cell repertoires in COVID-19. The repertoire was sequenced with immunoSEQ multiplex PCR; TCRdb's copy has only in-frame clones and lacks some. The repertoire holds about 110,000 clones, with 90% to 95% as singletons. The sample was peripheral blood. These receptors were obtained from a woman aged 30 to 39 with acute or convalescent COVID-19.

This rearrangement joins TRBV24-1 to TRBJ2-7; D perhaps matches TRBD2 (5 bases). V was shortened by 5 bases and J by 7 bases, with 14 bases between the two germline ends. Germline CDR1 and CDR2: KGHDR and SFDVKD. The CDR3 has 13 amino acids. The CDR3 here is CATSAGLASEQYF. The CDR3 coding sequence is TGTGCCACCAGTGCAGGACTGGCTAGTGAGCAGTACTTC.

The chain employs TRBV19 and TRBJ2-7, with 7 bases fitting TRBD1. Trimming took 5 bases from V and 3 from J; bases not matched to a gene: 10. The CDR3 is made up of 15 amino acids. Germline V gives CDR1 LNHDA, CDR2 SQIVND (reference sequence). The CDR3 region is CASSAGTAPDYEQYF. CDR3 DNA sequence: TGTGCCAGTAGTGCCGGGACAGCGCCGGACTACGAGCAGTACTTC.

This clone was counted a single time. The CDR3 is CASSPPGQYFEAFF. The CDR3 DNA reads TGTGCCAGCAGCCCTCCGGGACAGTATTTTGAAGCTTTCTTT. The chain recombines TRBV4-2 with TRBJ1-1; 7 nucleotides align to TRBD1. The CDR3 runs to 14 residues. With 4 bases clipped from V and 7 bases from J, the junction kept 9 bases outside the gene matches. Germline V gives CDR1 LGHNA, CDR2 YNFKEQ.

The gene calls are TRBV5-1 and TRBJ2-1; D not resolved. V was shortened by 1 base and J by 0 bases, with 8 bases between the two germline ends. Germline CDR1 and CDR2: SGHRS and YFSETQ. This CDR3 is 15 amino acids long. CDR3 amino acids: CASSLPPSSYNEQFF. DNA of the CDR3: TGCGCCAGCAGCTTGCCCCCGAGCTCCTACAATGAGCAGTTCTTC.

The genes are TRBV7-9 and TRBJ1-5, with 10 bases lining up with TRBD1. Germline values: CDR1 SEHNR, CDR2 FQNEAQ (reference sequence). The CDR3 length is 16 residues. Trimming cost V 5 bases and J 6 bases; bases outside gene matches: 10. DNA for the CDR3: TGTGCCAGCAGCGGCAGCCTGGGACAGGGGAGTCAGCCCCAGCATTTT. It translates to CASSGSLGQGSQPQHF. The full variable domain, completed using reference TRBV7-9 and TRBJ1-5, is DTGVSQNPRHKITKRGQNVTFRCDPISEHNRLYWYRQTLGQGPEFLTYFQNEAQLEKSRLLSDRFSAERPKGSFSTLEIQRTEQGDSAMYLCASSGSLGQGSQPQHFGDGTRLSIL.

The gene calls are TRBV9 and TRBJ2-7, with a weak D call TRBD1 (6 bases). CDR1 SGDLS and CDR2 YYNGEE come from the germline V gene. V gave up 0 bases and J gave up 2 bases, with 24 bases separating them. The CDR3 contains 19 residues. CDR3 sequence reads: CASSVGDRSLGSFTYEQYF. For the CDR3, the DNA is TGTGCCAGCAGCGTAGGAGACAGGAGCTTGGGTAGTTTTACCTACGAGCAGTACTTC.

This clone was counted only a few times. This sequence joins TRBV11-2 and TRBJ1-6, with a possible D match to TRBD1 (5 bases). Germline CDR1 SGHAT, CDR2 FQNNGV. The CDR3 length is 14 residues. Trimming stripped 7 bases from V and 10 bases from J, with 17 bases between. CDR3 nucleotide sequence: TGTGCCAGCAACCCAGGGCCGTTGGGATCACCCCTCCACTTT. Protein product: CASNPGPLGSPLHF.

The CDR3: CASTLRVYNEQFF. The CDR3 bases are TGTGCCAGCACCCTACGGGTTTACAATGAGCAGTTCTTC. V usage is TRBV5-8 and J usage is TRBJ2-1, with D uncertain. V was trimmed by 6 bases and J by 4 bases, leaving 11 bases between them. Germline lookup yields CDR1 SGHTS and CDR2 YDEGEE. This CDR3 comprises 13 residues.

CDR3 amino acids: CASSLVMAGGRAGNTIYF. CDR3 nucleotide sequence: TGTGCCAGCAGCTTAGTAATGGCCGGGGGAAGAGCTGGAAACACCATATATTTT. J is TRBJ1-3 and V is TRBV7-8, with D possibly matching TRBD1 (5 bases). CDR1 is SGHVS, CDR2 FQNEAQ, per germline. This CDR3 has 18 residues. V lost 1 base and J lost 2, with 18 bases in between.

The chain carries TRBV3-1 (or the pseudogene TRBV3-2) and TRBJ2-1; the D gene is possibly TRBD1 (6 bases). Trimming stripped 4 bases from V and 1 base from J, with 17 bases between. There are 17 residues in the CDR3. Looked up from germline, CDR1 is LGHDT and CDR2 is YNNKEL (reference sequence). The CDR3 loop is CASSRWLTGGSYNEQFF. CDR3 nucleotides: TGTGCCAGCAGCCGTTGGTTGACAGGAGGTTCCTACAATGAGCAGTTCTTC.

This clone was found once. The V and J genes are TRBV13 and TRBJ1-1; D is undetermined. The ends were cut back, 5 bases at V and 4 bases at J, with 11 bases in the middle. This CDR3 comprises 13 residues. Per the germline V gene, CDR1 is PRHDT and CDR2 is FYEKMQ (reference sequence). CDR3 nucleotide sequence: TGTGCCAGCAGCCTAAGCGGACTCACTGAAGCTTTCTTT. As protein: CASSLSGLTEAFF.

V and J are TRBV3-1 (or the pseudogene TRBV3-2) and TRBJ2-2, with D tentatively TRBD1 (6 bases). Per the germline V gene, CDR1 is LGHDT and CDR2 is YNNKEL (reference sequence). V lost 9 bases and J 4 bases, leaving 18 bases between the germline ends. The CDR3 has 15 amino acids. CDR3 bases: TGTGCCAGTGGGGACATTACTGAGGGCACCGGGGAGCTGTTTTTT. Translation gives CASGDITEGTGELFF.

This chain joins TRBV5-5 and TRBJ2-7, with TRBD1 identical over 10 bases. CDR1 SGHKS and CDR2 YYEKEE come from the germline V gene (reference sequence). The junction had 14 bases not matched to a gene; V was cut back by 3 bases and J by 2 bases. This CDR3 has 18 amino acids. For the CDR3, the DNA is TGTGCCAGCAGCTCGCTGACAGGGGGCCCCGTGGAAGCCTACGAGCAGTACTTC. Translated, it gives CASSSLTGGPVEAYEQYF.

This clone is a singleton in its sample. The chain combines TRBV27 with TRBJ1-2, with 10 bases aligning to TRBD1. V lost 5 bases and J lost 8; bases outside the gene matches: 5. The CDR3 loop spans 13 amino acids. The germline gives CDR1 MNHEY, CDR2 SMNVEV (reference sequence). CDR3 DNA sequence: TGTGCCAGCAGTCACGGGACAGGGGAAGGCTACACCTTC. This translates into CASSHGTGEGYTF.

The genes are TRBV10-3 and TRBJ1-2; the D gene is possibly TRBD1 (5 bases). Trimming took off 0 bases at V and 2 bases at J, with 13 bases between the two ends. The CDR3 contains 16 residues. Germline lookup yields CDR1 ENHRY and CDR2 SYGVKD. For the CDR3, the DNA is TGTGCCATCAGTGAGTCGATTCCCAGGGTAAACTATGGCTACACCTTC. It codes for CAISESIPRVNYGYTF.

V is TRBV2 and J is TRBJ2-2; the D is unclear. Trimming took off 1 base at V and 4 bases at J, with 7 bases between the two ends. CDR1 is SNHLY, CDR2 FYNNEI, per germline. The CDR3 is 14 amino acids. CDR3 coding DNA: TGTGCCAGCAGTGAAGGGCGGATCACCGGGGAGCTGTTTTTT. Amino acid sequence: CASSEGRITGELFF.

Written as DNA, the CDR3 is TGCACCAGCAGCCAAGAACGGGGGGGGCTAGCGGGAGTAAATGAGCAGTTCTTC. This encodes CTSSQERGGLAGVNEQFF. The chain links TRBV1 to TRBJ2-1; no check of the table's D call, TRBD2, against the DNA was made. TRBV1 is marked as a pseudogene. CDR3 length: 18 amino acids.

The gene calls are TRBV6-5 and TRBJ1-5; 7 nucleotides agree with TRBD1. Trimming removed 6 bases from V and 1 base from J; junction bases left unmatched: 6. Looked up from germline, CDR1 is MNHEY and CDR2 is SVGAGI. This CDR3 has 15 residues. The DNA of the CDR3 is TGTGCCAGCAGGTTGACAGGGAACAGCAATCAGCCCCAGCATTTT. Translated: CASRLTGNSNQPQHF.

The gene calls are TRBV15 and TRBJ1-4; a possible D gene is TRBD1 (6 bases). V was cut by 5 bases and J by 0 bases, with 13 bases left in between. This CDR3 has 16 amino acids. The germline gives CDR1 LNHNV, CDR2 YYDKDF (reference sequence). In nucleotides, the CDR3 is TGTGCCACCAGCCCGCGACAGGTAGCAACTAATGAAAAACTGTTTTTT. Translated, it gives CATSPRQVATNEKLFF.

The rearrangement links TRBV6-5 to TRBJ2-7; 10 nucleotides align to TRBD1. This CDR3 is built from 14 residues. Germline V gives CDR1 MNHEY, CDR2 SVGAGI. With V trimmed by 6 bases and J by 5 bases, 7 bases remained unmatched. Here the CDR3 reads CASSLKTGGHEQYF. CDR3 coding DNA: TGTGCCAGCAGCTTGAAGACAGGGGGCCACGAGCAGTACTTC.

The chain recombines TRBV6-5 with TRBJ1-5; 9 bases match TRBD1. Germline V gives CDR1 MNHEY, CDR2 SVGAGI. This CDR3 is built from 13 residues. J was trimmed by 7 bases and V by 6 bases; bases with no gene match: 4. The CDR3 loop is CASRRTGDQPQHF. The CDR3 DNA reads TGTGCCAGCAGGAGGACAGGGGACCAGCCCCAGCATTTT.

The V and J genes are TRBV24-1 and TRBJ2-1; 14 bases match TRBD2. CDR1 is KGHDR and CDR2 is SFDVKD in the germline V gene. This CDR3 is built from 15 residues. The V and J ends lost 4 bases and 9 bases, in that order; junction bases with no gene match: 4. Written as DNA, the CDR3 is TGTGCCACCAGTGAGCCGGGACTAGCGGGAGCTGAGCAGTTCTTC. It encodes CATSEPGLAGAEQFF.

This chain's CDR3 is CASTKPRDRGRYNSPLHF. DNA for the CDR3: TGTGCCAGTACCAAACCTCGGGACAGGGGGAGGTATAATTCACCCCTCCACTTT. This sequence joins TRBV28 and TRBJ1-6, with 11 bases matching TRBD1. V was pared by 9 bases and J by 4 bases, with 14 bases of the junction left unmatched. Germline lookup yields CDR1 MDHEN and CDR2 SYDVKM. This CDR3 comprises 18 residues.

The chain has TRBV7-2 and TRBJ1-3; the match to TRBD1 covers 7 bases. Trimming cost V 5 bases and J 1 base; bases outside gene matches: 5. Germline values: CDR1 SGHTA, CDR2 FQGNSA. The CDR3 consists of 15 residues. The CDR3 nucleotides read TGTGCCAGCAGCCCGCGACAGGGATCTGGAAACACCATATATTTT. Translated, it gives CASSPRQGSGNTIYF.

The J gene is TRBJ2-2, the V gene TRBV19; D possibly corresponds to TRBD2 (6 bases). The germline V and J ends were trimmed by 6 bases and 3 bases, with 17 bases remaining between them. The CDR3 has 16 residues. CDR1 is LNHDA, CDR2 SQIVND, per germline (reference sequence). The CDR3 nucleotides read TGTGCCAGTAGCACTCGAGGGACTCCCTACACCGGGGAGCTGTTTTTT. Its translation is CASSTRGTPYTGELFF.